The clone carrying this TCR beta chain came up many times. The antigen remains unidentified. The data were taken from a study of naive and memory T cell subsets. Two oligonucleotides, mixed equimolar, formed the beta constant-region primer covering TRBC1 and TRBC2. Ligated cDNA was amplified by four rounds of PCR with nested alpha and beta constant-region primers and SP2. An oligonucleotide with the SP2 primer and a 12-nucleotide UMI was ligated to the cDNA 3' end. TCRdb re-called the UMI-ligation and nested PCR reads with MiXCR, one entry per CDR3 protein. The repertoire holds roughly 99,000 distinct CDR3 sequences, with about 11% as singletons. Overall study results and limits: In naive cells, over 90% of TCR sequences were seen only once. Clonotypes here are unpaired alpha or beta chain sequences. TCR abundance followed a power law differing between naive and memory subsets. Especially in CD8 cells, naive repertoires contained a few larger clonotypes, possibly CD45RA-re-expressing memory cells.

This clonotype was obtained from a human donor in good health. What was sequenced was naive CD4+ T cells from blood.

The CDR3 DNA reads as TGCGCCAGCAGCCTTTACAGGGGGAACTATGGCTACACCTTC. Protein product: CASSLYRGNYGYTF. The gene calls are TRBV4-3 and TRBJ1-2; 8 nucleotides agree with TRBD1. The J segment lost 2 bases and the V segment lost 4 bases, leaving 3 bases of the junction unmatched. The CDR3 contains 14 residues. CDR1 LGHNA and CDR2 YSLEER come from the germline V gene.